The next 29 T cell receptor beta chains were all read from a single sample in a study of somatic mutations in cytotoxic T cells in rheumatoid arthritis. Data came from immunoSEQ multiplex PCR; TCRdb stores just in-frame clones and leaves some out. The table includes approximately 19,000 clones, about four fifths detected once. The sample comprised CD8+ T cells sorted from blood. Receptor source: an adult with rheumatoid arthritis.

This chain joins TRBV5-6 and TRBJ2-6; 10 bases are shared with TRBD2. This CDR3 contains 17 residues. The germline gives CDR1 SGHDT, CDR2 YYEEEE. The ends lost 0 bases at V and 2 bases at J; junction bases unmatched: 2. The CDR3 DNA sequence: TGTGCCAGCAGCTTGGGCCTAGCGGGAGCTGGGGCCAACGTCCTGACTTTC. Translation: CASSLGLAGAGANVLTF.

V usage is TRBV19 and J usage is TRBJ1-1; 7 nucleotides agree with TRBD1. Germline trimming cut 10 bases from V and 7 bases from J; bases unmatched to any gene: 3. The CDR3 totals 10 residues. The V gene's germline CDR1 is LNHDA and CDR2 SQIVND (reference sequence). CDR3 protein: CATTGSEAFF. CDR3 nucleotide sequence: TGTGCCACGACAGGGAGTGAAGCTTTCTTT.

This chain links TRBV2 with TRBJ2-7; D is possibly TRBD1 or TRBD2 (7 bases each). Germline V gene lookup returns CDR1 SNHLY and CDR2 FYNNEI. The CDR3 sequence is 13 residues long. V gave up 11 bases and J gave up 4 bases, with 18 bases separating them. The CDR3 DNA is TGTGCCGGAAGCGGGGACAGTGAATACGAGCAGTACTTC. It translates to CAGSGDSEYEQYF.

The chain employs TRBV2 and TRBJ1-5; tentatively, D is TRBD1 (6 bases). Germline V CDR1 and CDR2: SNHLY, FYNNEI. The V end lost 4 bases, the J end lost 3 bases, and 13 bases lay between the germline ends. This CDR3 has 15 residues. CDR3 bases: TGTGCCAGCAGTGCCAGGGGTGTTGACAATCAGCCCCAGCATTTT. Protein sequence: CASSARGVDNQPQHF.

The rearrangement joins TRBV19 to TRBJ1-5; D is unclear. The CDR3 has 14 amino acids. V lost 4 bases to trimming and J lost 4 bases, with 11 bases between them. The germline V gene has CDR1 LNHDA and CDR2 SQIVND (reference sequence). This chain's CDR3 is CASSTPSGNQPQHF. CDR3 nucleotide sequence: TGTGCCAGTAGTACCCCCTCGGGAAATCAGCCCCAGCATTTT.

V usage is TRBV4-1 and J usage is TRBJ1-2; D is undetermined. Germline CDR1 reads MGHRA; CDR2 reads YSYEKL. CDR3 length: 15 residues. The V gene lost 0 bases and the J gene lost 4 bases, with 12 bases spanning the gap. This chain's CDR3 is CASSQEQKVTYGYTF. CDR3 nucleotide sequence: TGCGCCAGCAGCCAAGAACAAAAAGTAACCTATGGCTACACCTTC.

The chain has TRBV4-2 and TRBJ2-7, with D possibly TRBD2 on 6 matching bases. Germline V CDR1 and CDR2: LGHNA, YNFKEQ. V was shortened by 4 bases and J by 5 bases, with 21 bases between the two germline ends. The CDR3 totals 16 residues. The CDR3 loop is CASSLLRGGPRNEQYF. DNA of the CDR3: TGTGCCAGCAGCCTGTTGCGTGGAGGGCCTAGGAACGAGCAGTACTTC.

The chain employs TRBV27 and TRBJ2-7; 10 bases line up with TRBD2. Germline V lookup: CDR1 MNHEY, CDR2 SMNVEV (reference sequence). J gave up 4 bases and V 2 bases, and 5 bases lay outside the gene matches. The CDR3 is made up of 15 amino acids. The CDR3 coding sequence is TGTGCCAGCAGTTTAACTAGCGGGGCCCTATACGAGCAGTACTTC. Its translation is CASSLTSGALYEQYF.

The CDR3 region has the DNA TGTGCCAGCAGTGAAGGACTAGCTCTCTACGAGCAGTACTTC. Residues: CASSEGLALYEQYF. The V and J genes are TRBV6-1 and TRBJ2-7; the match to TRBD2 covers 7 bases. The CDR3 length is 14 residues. V lost 1 base to trimming and J lost 3 bases; unmatched junction nucleotides: 3. The germline V gene has CDR1 MNHNS and CDR2 SASEGT.

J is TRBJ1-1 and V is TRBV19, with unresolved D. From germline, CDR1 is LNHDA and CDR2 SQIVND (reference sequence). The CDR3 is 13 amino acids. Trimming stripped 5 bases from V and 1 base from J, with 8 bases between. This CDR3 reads CASSQTRNTEAFF. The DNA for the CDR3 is TGTGCCAGTAGTCAGACAAGGAACACTGAAGCTTTCTTT.

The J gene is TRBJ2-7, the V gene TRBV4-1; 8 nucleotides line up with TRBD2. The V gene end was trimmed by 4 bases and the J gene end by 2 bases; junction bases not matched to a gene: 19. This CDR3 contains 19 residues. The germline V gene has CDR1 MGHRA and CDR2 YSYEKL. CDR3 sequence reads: CASSPGGAGSLRGAYEQYF. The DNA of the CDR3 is TGCGCCAGCAGCCCCGGGGGGGCGGGATCCCTTCGGGGGGCCTACGAGCAGTACTTC.

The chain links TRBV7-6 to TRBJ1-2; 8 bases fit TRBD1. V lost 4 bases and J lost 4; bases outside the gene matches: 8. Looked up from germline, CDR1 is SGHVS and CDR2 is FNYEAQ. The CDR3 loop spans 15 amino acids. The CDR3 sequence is CASSSRTGLGYGYTF. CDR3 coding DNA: TGTGCCAGCAGCTCCAGGACAGGGCTAGGCTATGGCTACACCTTC.

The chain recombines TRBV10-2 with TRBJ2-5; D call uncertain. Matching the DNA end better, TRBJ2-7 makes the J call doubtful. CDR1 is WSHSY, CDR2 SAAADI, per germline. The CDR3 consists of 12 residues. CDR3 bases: TGCGCCAGCAGCCTCGACTCCTACGAGCAGTACTTC. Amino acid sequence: CASSLDSYEQYF.

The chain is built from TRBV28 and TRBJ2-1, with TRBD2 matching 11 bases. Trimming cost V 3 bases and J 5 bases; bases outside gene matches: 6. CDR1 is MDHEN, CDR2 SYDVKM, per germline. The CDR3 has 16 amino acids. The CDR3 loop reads CASSLTSGIYDNEQFF. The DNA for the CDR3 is TGTGCCAGCAGTTTGACTAGCGGGATCTACGACAATGAGCAGTTCTTC.

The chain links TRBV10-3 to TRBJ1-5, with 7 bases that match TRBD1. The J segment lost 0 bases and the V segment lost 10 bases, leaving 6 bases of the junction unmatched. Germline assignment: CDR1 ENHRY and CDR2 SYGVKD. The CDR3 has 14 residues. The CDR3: CASGTADSNQPQHF. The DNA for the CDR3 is TGTGCCAGTGGGACAGCCGATAGCAATCAGCCCCAGCATTTT.

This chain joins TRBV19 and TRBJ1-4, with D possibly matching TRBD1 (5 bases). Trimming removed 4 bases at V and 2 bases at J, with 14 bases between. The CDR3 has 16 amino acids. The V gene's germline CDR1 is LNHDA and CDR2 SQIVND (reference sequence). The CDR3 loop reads CASSTGSGSTNEKLFF. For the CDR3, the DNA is TGTGCCAGTAGTACCGGGTCAGGGAGTACTAATGAAAAACTGTTTTTT.

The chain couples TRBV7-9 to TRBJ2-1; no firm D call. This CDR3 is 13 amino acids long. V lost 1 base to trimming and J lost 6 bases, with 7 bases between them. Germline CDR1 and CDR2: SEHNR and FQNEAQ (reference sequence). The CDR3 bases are TGTGCCAGCAGCTTAGAGGCTAGCAATGAGCAGTTCTTC. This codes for CASSLEASNEQFF.

This CDR3 is CAWRGVGVIYGYTF. The CDR3 DNA follows: TGTGCCTGGAGAGGGGTAGGGGTAATCTATGGCTACACCTTC. The gene calls are TRBV30 and TRBJ1-2; a weak D match, TRBD1 (5 bases). The CDR3 has 14 residues. V lost 3 bases, J lost 4 bases, and 15 bases lay in between. The germline gives CDR1 GTSNPN, CDR2 SVGIG (reference sequence).

CDR3 sequence reads: CASSERTGVYEQYF. CDR3 nucleotides: TGCGCCAGCAGTGAGCGGACAGGGGTTTACGAGCAGTACTTC. The rearrangement joins TRBV10-1 to TRBJ2-7; 9 bases agree with TRBD1. J lost 4 bases, V lost 2 bases, and 3 bases had no gene match. There are 14 residues in the CDR3. The V gene's germline CDR1 is WNHNN and CDR2 SYGVQD (reference sequence).

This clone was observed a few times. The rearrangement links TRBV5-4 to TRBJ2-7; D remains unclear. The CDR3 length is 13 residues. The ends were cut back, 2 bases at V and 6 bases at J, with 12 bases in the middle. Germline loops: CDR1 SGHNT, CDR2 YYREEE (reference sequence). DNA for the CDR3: TGTGCCAGCAGCTTAACCCCCTCGACCGAGCAGTACTTC. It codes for CASSLTPSTEQYF.

The CDR3 sequence: CASSATREGGNQPQHF. The CDR3 nucleotides are TGTGCCAGCAGTGCCACGCGCGAGGGAGGCAATCAGCCCCAGCATTTT. The chain carries TRBV2 and TRBJ1-5, with unresolved D. CDR3 size: 16 residues. Trimming pared 4 bases from V and 2 bases from J, leaving 15 bases between. Germline V gene lookup returns CDR1 SNHLY and CDR2 FYNNEI.

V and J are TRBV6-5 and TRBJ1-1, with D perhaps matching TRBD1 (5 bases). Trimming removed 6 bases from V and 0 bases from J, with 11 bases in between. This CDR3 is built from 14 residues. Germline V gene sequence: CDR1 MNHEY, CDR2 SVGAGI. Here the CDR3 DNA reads TGTGCCAGCAGCTCCGGGACTATGAACACTGAAGCTTTCTTT. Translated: CASSSGTMNTEAFF.

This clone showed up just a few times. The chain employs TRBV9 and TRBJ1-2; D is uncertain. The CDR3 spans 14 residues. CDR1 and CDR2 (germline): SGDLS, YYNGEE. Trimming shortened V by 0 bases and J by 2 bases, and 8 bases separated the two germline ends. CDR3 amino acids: CASSVASPNYGYTF. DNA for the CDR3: TGTGCCAGCAGCGTAGCTAGCCCGAACTATGGCTACACCTTC.

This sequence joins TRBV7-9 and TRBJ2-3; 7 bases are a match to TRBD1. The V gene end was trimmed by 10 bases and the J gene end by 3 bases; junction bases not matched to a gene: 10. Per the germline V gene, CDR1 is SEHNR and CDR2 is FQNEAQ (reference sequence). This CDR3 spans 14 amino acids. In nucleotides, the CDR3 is TGTGCCATATCGGGACAGATAGTTACAGATACGCAGTATTTT. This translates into CAISGQIVTDTQYF.

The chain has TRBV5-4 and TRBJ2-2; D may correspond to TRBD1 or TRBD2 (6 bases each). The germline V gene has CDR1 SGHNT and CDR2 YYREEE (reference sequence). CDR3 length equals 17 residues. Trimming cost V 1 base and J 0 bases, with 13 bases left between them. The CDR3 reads CASSLLMRGANTGELFF. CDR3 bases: TGTGCCAGCAGCTTGTTGATGAGGGGGGCGAACACCGGGGAGCTGTTTTTT.

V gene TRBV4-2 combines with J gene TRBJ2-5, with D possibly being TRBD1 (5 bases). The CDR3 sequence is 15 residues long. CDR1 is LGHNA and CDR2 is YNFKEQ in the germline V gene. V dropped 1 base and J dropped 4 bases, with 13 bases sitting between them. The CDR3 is CASSQVWGWGETQYF. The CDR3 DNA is TGTGCCAGCAGCCAAGTGTGGGGCTGGGGAGAGACCCAGTACTTC.

CDR3: CASSESSGGAKYEQYF. The CDR3 nucleotides are TGTGCCAGCAGTGAATCAAGCGGGGGGGCCAAATACGAGCAGTACTTC. V and J are TRBV6-1 and TRBJ2-7, with TRBD2 identical over 10 bases. The CDR3 is made up of 16 amino acids. CDR1 is MNHNS, CDR2 SASEGT, per germline. Trimming cost V 2 bases and J 4 bases; bases outside gene matches: 8.

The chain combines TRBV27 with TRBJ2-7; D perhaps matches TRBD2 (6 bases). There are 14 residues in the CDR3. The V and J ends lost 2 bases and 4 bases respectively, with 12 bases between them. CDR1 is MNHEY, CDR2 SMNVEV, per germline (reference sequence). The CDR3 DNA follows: TGTGCCAGCAGTTTAAGGGCGGGAACTTACGAGCAGTACTTC. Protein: CASSLRAGTYEQYF.

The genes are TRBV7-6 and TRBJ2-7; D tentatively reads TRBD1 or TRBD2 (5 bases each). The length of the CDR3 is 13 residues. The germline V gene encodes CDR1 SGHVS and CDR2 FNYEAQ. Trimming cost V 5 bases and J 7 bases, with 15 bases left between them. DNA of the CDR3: TGTGCCAGCAGCGGGGACGCGCGGAGAGAGCAGTACTTC. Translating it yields CASSGDARREQYF.